A single sample gave rise to the 11 T cell receptor beta chains below, sequenced in a study of cytomegalovirus exposure and HLA in healthy donors. Primers: 60 Vbeta forward and 13 Jbeta reverse. Method: immunoSEQ multiplex PCR; TCRdb's copy keeps in-frame clones and lacks some. The sample records around 100,000 clones, over 75% being singletons. Sequencing used PBMCs. These receptors were taken from a man aged 55 to 70 in good health and CMV-seropositive.

V is TRBV6-5 and J is TRBJ1-1; D unresolved. Germline-derived CDR1 and CDR2 are MNHEY and SVGAGI. V was pared by 0 bases and J by 8 bases, with 7 bases between. The CDR3 length is 12 residues. The CDR3: CASSYSGQEAFF. CDR3 in DNA: TGTGCCAGCAGTTACTCGGGCCAGGAAGCTTTCTTT.

This chain joins TRBV7-3 and TRBJ2-5; 9 nucleotides align to TRBD1. The CDR3 spans 16 residues. V lost 2 bases to trimming and J lost 5 bases; unmatched junction nucleotides: 9. Germline lookup yields CDR1 SGHTA and CDR2 FQGTGA. The CDR3 bases are TGTGCCAGCAGCTTACAAACCGGGACAGGGATCGAGACCCAGTACTTC. This gives the protein CASSLQTGTGIETQYF. The variable domain in full, completed from reference TRBV7-3 and TRBJ2-5, reads GAGVSQTPSNKVTEKGKYVELRCDPISGHTALYWYRQSLGQGPEFLIYFQGTGAADDSGLPNDRFFAVRPEGSVSTLKIQRTERGDSAVYLCASSLQTGTGIETQYFGPGTRLLVL.

About this clone itself: Relative to the germline gene, one junction end is altered; a read error may explain this. Written as DNA, the CDR3 is TGTGCCAGCAGTCTATCGACCGGGGGGGCGAATGAGCAGTTCTTC. This encodes CASSLSTGGANEQFF. The chain recombines TRBV27 with TRBJ2-1; 8 bases are a match to TRBD2. The CDR3 runs to 15 residues. The germline V gene has CDR1 MNHEY and CDR2 SMNVEV (reference sequence).

This chain uses TRBV5-5 with TRBJ1-2; D might be TRBD1 (5 bases). Germline values: CDR1 SGHKS, CDR2 YYEKEE (reference sequence). This CDR3 contains 16 residues. The V end was cut by 1 base, the J end by 4 bases, with 17 bases between. The CDR3 is CASSLQGNLGGYGYTF. As DNA, the CDR3 is TGTGCCAGCAGCTTGCAGGGAAACCTCGGGGGCTATGGCTACACCTTC.

This chain connects TRBV18 to TRBJ1-4; D gene ambiguous. CDR3 length: 15 residues. CDR1 is KGHSH and CDR2 is LQKENI in the germline V gene. V was cut by 2 bases and J by 7 bases, with 14 bases left in between. Here the CDR3 DNA reads TGTGCCAGCTCACCAGAGCGGGGAACAGCTGAAAAACTGTTTTTT. Residues: CASSPERGTAEKLFF.

The genes are TRBV7-3 and TRBJ2-3, with TRBD2 matching over 9 bases. This CDR3 is 14 amino acids long. Germline V gives CDR1 SGHTA, CDR2 FQGTGA. The V gene end was trimmed by 5 bases and the J gene end by 14 bases; junction bases not matched to a gene: 14. CDR3 in DNA: TGTGCCAGCAGCGCCACTAGCGGGTCGACAGTCGGGTATTTT. It specifies CASSATSGSTVGYF.

This clone was observed a handful of times. V gene TRBV18 combines with J gene TRBJ1-5; no firm D call. From germline, CDR1 is KGHSH and CDR2 LQKENI. V was cut by 8 bases and J by 2 bases, with 10 bases left in between. There are 13 residues in the CDR3. The CDR3, as DNA: TGTGCCAGCAACGCTGAGGGCAATCAGCCCCAGCATTTT. This sequence encodes CASNAEGNQPQHF.

By its share, this clone is medium-sized. This chain connects TRBV5-1 to TRBJ2-7; D perhaps matches TRBD2 (5 bases). CDR3 length equals 18 residues. V lost 0 bases and J 0 bases, leaving 19 bases between the germline ends. CDR1 is SGHRS and CDR2 is YFSETQ in the germline V gene. CDR3 residues: CASSLASRSAPFSYEQYF. CDR3 sequence (DNA): TGCGCCAGCAGCTTGGCTAGCCGGTCCGCACCTTTCTCCTACGAGCAGTACTTC.

This chain joins TRBV5-6 and TRBJ1-5, with 8 bases that match TRBD1. This CDR3 spans 17 amino acids. Trimming cost V 0 bases and J 0 bases; bases outside gene matches: 5. Germline lookup yields CDR1 SGHDT and CDR2 YYEEEE. CDR3 sequence: CASSLGQGTDSNQPQHF. CDR3 nucleotide sequence: TGTGCCAGCAGCTTGGGACAGGGGACAGATAGCAATCAGCCCCAGCATTTT.

This clone was seen only once. The V and J genes are TRBV6-6 and TRBJ2-7; maybe TRBD2 (5 bases). Trimming took 2 bases from V and 0 from J, leaving 11 bases between them. The CDR3 is 15 amino acids. The germline V gene encodes CDR1 MNHNY and CDR2 SVGAGI (reference sequence). CDR3 sequence (DNA): TGTGCCAGCAGTTACCCTGGAGGATACTCCTACGAGCAGTACTTC. The encoded protein is CASSYPGGYSYEQYF.

The count of this clone is one. The chain recombines TRBV12-2 with TRBJ2-3; TRBD2, the D gene given by the table, was not confirmed from the DNA. TRBV12-2 is described as a pseudogene. This CDR3 has 18 amino acids. This chain's CDR3 is CASRLASSWGGITDTQYF. CDR3 bases: TGTGCAAGTCGCTTAGCCTCGTCGTGGGGGGGCATAACAGATACGCAGTATTTT.